This T cell receptor (beta chain) was recorded in a study of blood T cell repertoires in COVID-19. The V gene lost 2 bases and the J gene lost 11 bases, with 12 bases spanning the gap. This CDR3 is 12 amino acids long. Original analysis: How many nucleated cells were present was estimated from reference gene primer amplification. Repertoires were generated with immunoSEQ multiplex PCR, while TCRdb's copy carries only in-frame clones and drops some. The DNA gave D and trimming, while V, J and clone size come from that table. The data show over 350,000 clones, with roughly 90% seen just once and roughly 4% held by the top ten.

The chain is built from TRBV12-3 or TRBV12-4 and TRBJ1-2; no firm D call. This TCR came from a woman in her 30s with acute or convalescent COVID-19. Specimen: peripheral blood. Written as DNA, the CDR3 is TGTGCCAGCAGTTTAAGGACTCCTGGGTACACCTTC. Its translation is CASSLRTPGYTF.